This T cell receptor beta chain was profiled in a study of T-cell reconstitution after alpha-beta-depleted transplantation in children. Whole-study results and caveats: Newly produced T cells mostly accounted for T-cell counts and diversity one year post-transplant. Expanded clones from the graft, numbering several hundred, reportedly supplied alpha-beta T cells about two months after transplant.

As for this clonotype: Its antigen is unknown.

CDR1 and CDR2 from the germline V gene are SEHNR and FQNEAQ (reference sequence). CDR3 length equals 14 residues. Between the trimmed V and J ends, which lost 4 bases and 3 bases, there was a span of 10 bases. This sample's TCRbeta library carried unique molecular identifier barcodes. TCRdb redid the calling of the PCR reads with MiXCR, one entry per CDR3 protein. The sample contains about 600,000 distinct CDR3 sequences, around 13% of which appear only once. The sample in question was PBMCs, mostly from graft donor cells, obtained 360 days after TCRalphabeta/CD19-depleted stem cell transplant. This receptor was obtained from a male patient under 18 who had a stem cell transplant for acute myeloid leukemia, so the T cells may come from the graft donor. The chain joins TRBV7-9 to TRBJ1-5, with D uncertain. The CDR3 loop is CASSSGVSNQPQHF. The CDR3 DNA reads TGTGCCAGCAGCTCAGGAGTTTCCAATCAGCCCCAGCATTTT.